Listed here are 27 T cell receptor beta chains from one sample, sequenced in a study of beta chain features in type 1 diabetes. Which antigens these TCRs recognize remains unknown. The study's findings and limits: Shortening of TCRB CDR3s, moderate but significant, appeared in all four CD4+ subsets of Type 1 diabetes patients.

Investigators reverse transcribed all isolated RNA, so they sequenced expressed TCRB transcripts. Assay: immunoSEQ multiplex PCR; the TCRdb copy retains only in-frame clones and omits some. The repertoire holds nearly 350,000 clones, with roughly 9% as singletons. Sample: central memory CD4+ T cells from blood. Receptors originate from a man younger than 40 with type 1 diabetes.

The chain recombines TRBV4-1 with TRBJ1-5; tentatively, D is TRBD1 (5 bases). Between the trimmed V and J ends, which lost 0 bases and 6 bases, there was a span of 6 bases. The CDR3 runs to 13 residues. Per germline, CDR1 MGHRA and CDR2 YSYEKL. The CDR3 sequence is CASSQDGGQPQHF. The CDR3 DNA follows: TGCGCCAGCAGCCAAGATGGGGGTCAGCCCCAGCATTTT.

The chain employs TRBV7-9 and TRBJ2-5, with 7 positions matching TRBD1. The CDR3 has 15 residues. The V gene's germline CDR1 is SEHNR and CDR2 FQNEAQ (reference sequence). The V segment lost 5 bases and the J segment 5 bases; nucleotides outside the gene matches: 11. CDR3 loop: CASSPVRGQRETQYF. The CDR3 DNA sequence: TGTGCCAGCAGCCCGGTTAGGGGGCAACGGGAGACCCAGTACTTC.

This clone has more than one count but fewer than ten. Here the CDR3 reads CASSPPGRGGAGANVLTF. As DNA, the CDR3 is TGTGCCAGCAGCCCGCCCGGACGGGGAGGAGCTGGGGCCAACGTCCTGACTTTC. The rearrangement joins TRBV5-4 to TRBJ2-6, with D tentatively TRBD2 (6 bases). Trimming stripped 4 bases from V and 2 bases from J, with 19 bases between. The CDR3 consists of 18 residues. Germline V gene sequence: CDR1 SGHNT, CDR2 YYREEE (reference sequence).

The chain carries TRBV5-1 and TRBJ2-7, with D perhaps TRBD2 (6 bases). This CDR3 contains 18 residues. Germline V CDR1 and CDR2: SGHRS, YFSETQ. V was cut by 0 bases and J by 0 bases, with 19 bases left in between. CDR3 nucleotides: TGCGCCAGCAGCTTGGCTGGTGCGGGACCCCCAAACTCCTACGAGCAGTACTTC. It codes for CASSLAGAGPPNSYEQYF.

V gene TRBV5-1 combines with J gene TRBJ2-2; no clear D. V lost 0 bases to trimming and J lost 0 bases, with 6 bases between them. Germline CDR1 is SGHRS and CDR2 is YFSETQ. CDR3 length: 15 residues. The CDR3 DNA reads TGCGCCAGCAGCTTGGAAGTCACGAACACCGGGGAGCTGTTTTTT. Translation: CASSLEVTNTGELFF.

The chain links TRBV7-2 to TRBJ2-5, with 7 bases lining up with TRBD2. The tail of the sequence fits TRBJ2-7 better, so the J call may be wrong. CDR1 is SGHTA and CDR2 is FQGNSA in the germline V gene. This CDR3 is built from 14 residues. The CDR3 nucleotides read TGTGCCAGCATCCCCTCGGGGGGTTCCTACGAGCAGTACTTC. This codes for CASIPSGGSYEQYF.

The gene calls are TRBV7-2 and TRBJ2-1; the D gene is possibly TRBD2 (5 bases). V was pared by 6 bases and J by 10 bases, with 16 bases between. Per germline, CDR1 SGHTA and CDR2 FQGNSA. The CDR3 totals 13 residues. CDR3 amino acids: CASRQAVVTEQFF. As DNA, the CDR3 is TGTGCCAGCAGACAAGCGGTAGTAACCGAGCAGTTCTTC. Full variable domain (remainder filled in from reference TRBV7-2 and TRBJ2-1): GAGVSQSPSNKVTEKGKDVELRCDPISGHTALYWYRQSLGQGLEFLIYFQGNSAPDKSGLPSDRFSAERTGGSVSTLTIQRTQQEDSAVYLCASRQAVVTEQFFGPGTRLTVL.

This chain joins TRBV18 and TRBJ1-2, with no clear D. CDR3 length: 13 residues. Germline lookup yields CDR1 KGHSH and CDR2 LQKENI. The V gene lost 3 bases and the J gene lost 8 bases, with 13 bases spanning the gap. The CDR3 coding sequence is TGTGCCAGCTCACCGAATGGGGTTTGGGGCTACACCTTC. This translates into CASSPNGVWGYTF.

The chain joins TRBV7-9 to TRBJ1-5; D unresolved. The CDR3 runs 17 residues. Germline V CDR1 and CDR2: SEHNR, FQNEAQ (reference sequence). Between the trimmed V and J ends, which lost 1 base and 5 bases, there was a span of 18 bases. CDR3: CASSLEMKTIRDQPQHF. CDR3 nucleotide sequence: TGTGCCAGCAGCTTAGAAATGAAAACAATTAGGGATCAGCCCCAGCATTTT.

V and J are TRBV30 and TRBJ1-3; no clear D. V lost 0 bases and J lost 6, with 9 bases in between. This CDR3 has 13 amino acids. In germline, CDR1 is GTSNPN, CDR2 SVGIG (reference sequence). For the CDR3, the DNA is TGTGCCTGGAGTGTTTGGGTTGAAAACACCATATATTTT. Translated: CAWSVWVENTIYF. Variable domain in full (rest from reference TRBV30 and TRBJ1-3): SQTIHQWPATLVQPVGSPLSLECTVEGTSNPNLYWYRQAAGRGLQLLFYSVGIGQISSEVPQNLSASRPQDRQFILSSKKLLLSDSGFYLCAWSVWVENTIYFGEGSWLTVV.

This clone has just a few counts. The same CDR3 also results from other DNA sequences found in this sample. The chain uses TRBV29-1 and TRBJ2-3; 10 bases are a match to TRBD2. V was clipped by 4 bases and J by 1 base; unmatched bases: 5. The CDR3 length is 15 residues. Germline V gene data show CDR1 as SQVTM and CDR2 as ANQGSEA. In DNA form, the CDR3 reads TGCAGCGTTGCATTAGCGGGGGGCCGCACAGATACGCAGTATTTT. Amino acid sequence: CSVALAGGRTDTQYF.

The CDR3 sequence: CASSVATGSGEQFF. CDR3 nucleotides: TGTGCCAGCAGCGTAGCTACAGGGTCGGGTGAGCAGTTCTTC. The chain uses TRBV9 and TRBJ2-1; TRBD1 is a possible D gene (6 bases). The CDR3 loop spans 14 amino acids. With 0 bases removed from V and 9 bases from J, the gap between germline ends came to 13 bases. Germline V CDR1 and CDR2: SGDLS, YYNGEE.

A few counts support this clone. The same CDR3 also results from other DNA sequences found in this sample. The V gene is TRBV5-1, the J gene TRBJ2-3, with D possibly TRBD1 on 6 matching bases. The ends were cut back, 0 bases at V and 0 bases at J, with 8 bases in the middle. Germline CDR1 and CDR2: SGHRS and YFSETQ. The CDR3 totals 15 residues. The CDR3 DNA sequence: TGCGCCAGCAGCTTGGGTGACAGGAGCACAGATACGCAGTATTTT. Amino acid sequence: CASSLGDRSTDTQYF.

This clone came up a few times. The chain employs TRBV28 and TRBJ2-1; D unclear. V was trimmed by 5 bases and J by 5 bases, leaving 10 bases between them. The CDR3 extends over 13 amino acids. The germline gives CDR1 MDHEN, CDR2 SYDVKM. DNA for the CDR3: TGTGCCAGCAGTGCAGGTCGGAACAATGAGCAGTTCTTC. It codes for CASSAGRNNEQFF.

There are a few counts of this clone. J is TRBJ2-2 and V is TRBV5-1; no definite D call. The V and J ends lost 3 bases and 4 bases respectively, with 7 bases between them. Germline V lookup: CDR1 SGHRS, CDR2 YFSETQ. The CDR3 covers 13 residues. The CDR3 DNA is TGCGCCAGCAGCTCCGTGGTCACCGGGGAGCTGTTTTTT. Amino acids: CASSSVVTGELFF.

The table lists this clone with many counts. The rearrangement joins TRBV9 to TRBJ1-1; D ambiguous. The CDR3 totals 14 residues. Between the trimmed V and J ends, which lost 0 bases and 2 bases, there was a span of 8 bases. The V gene's germline CDR1 is SGDLS and CDR2 YYNGEE. CDR3: CASSVGVQNTEAFF. CDR3 nucleotide sequence: TGTGCCAGCAGCGTAGGCGTCCAAAACACTGAAGCTTTCTTT.

This clone was detected only a few times. V gene TRBV4-3 combines with J gene TRBJ1-2; D unresolved. Germline-derived CDR1 and CDR2 are LGHNA and YSLEER. This CDR3 spans 13 amino acids. Trimming took 0 bases from V and 8 from J, leaving 10 bases between them. The CDR3 region has the DNA TGCGCCAGCAGCCAAGACGAAAGGAGGGGCTACACCTTC. Its translation: CASSQDERRGYTF.

This clone turned up a few times. The chain links TRBV28 to TRBJ1-5; the match to TRBD1 covers 9 bases. J lost 0 bases, V lost 5 bases, and 5 bases had no gene match. Looked up from germline, CDR1 is MDHEN and CDR2 is SYDVKM. The CDR3 length is 16 residues. CDR3 in DNA: TGTGCCAGCAGTGTACGGACAGGGGCTAGCAATCAGCCCCAGCATTTT. It specifies CASSVRTGASNQPQHF.

This clone appeared a few times. J is TRBJ2-3 and V is TRBV5-4, with D possibly matching TRBD2 (6 bases). The germline V gene encodes CDR1 SGHNT and CDR2 YYREEE (reference sequence). The V end was cut by 4 bases, the J end by 3 bases, with 18 bases between. CDR3 length: 16 amino acids. CDR3 coding DNA: TGTGCCAGCAGCCCGCGAGCGGAGGGTATAACAGATACGCAGTATTTT. Amino acid sequence: CASSPRAEGITDTQYF. Full variable domain (remainder filled in from reference TRBV5-4 and TRBJ2-3): ETGVTQSPTHLIKTRGQQVTLRCSSQSGHNTVSWYQQALGQGPQFIFQYYREEENGRGNFPPRFSGLQFPNYSSELNVNALELDDSALYLCASSPRAEGITDTQYFGPGTRLTVL.

This chain uses TRBV7-2 with TRBJ2-7, with TRBD1 matching over 7 bases. Germline V gives CDR1 SGHTA, CDR2 FQGNSA. The CDR3 sequence is 16 residues long. V gave up 5 bases and J gave up 5 bases; unmatched junction bases: 15. The CDR3 DNA follows: TGTGCCAGCAGCGCCACCGGGACAGTAAGGTCCCACGAGCAGTACTTC. Its protein is CASSATGTVRSHEQYF.

This clone came up a few times. The chain links TRBV7-2 to TRBJ1-4; D gene uncertain. V was pared by 5 bases and J by 6 bases, with 10 bases between. From germline, CDR1 is SGHTA and CDR2 FQGNSA. CDR3 length equals 13 residues. As DNA, the CDR3 is TGTGCCAGCAGCCAAAGGAGGGATGAAAAACTGTTTTTT. Protein product: CASSQRRDEKLFF.

This clone was counted only a few times. The gene calls are TRBV7-9 and TRBJ2-5; 7 bases are a match to TRBD2. This CDR3 contains 14 residues. V was clipped by 5 bases and J by 4 bases; unmatched bases: 7. CDR1 and CDR2 from the germline V gene are SEHNR and FQNEAQ (reference sequence). The chain's CDR3 is CASSQRAGRETQYF. CDR3 in DNA: TGTGCCAGCAGCCAAAGAGCGGGGCGAGAGACCCAGTACTTC.

The table lists this clone with a few counts. The chain joins TRBV6-6 to TRBJ2-6, with 7 bases fitting TRBD2. Germline CDR1 reads MNHNY; CDR2 reads SVGAGI (reference sequence). The CDR3 totals 16 residues. With 8 bases clipped from V and 1 base from J, the junction kept 8 bases outside the gene matches. In DNA, the CDR3 is TGTGCCAGCCTTTCGACCGGGGGGTCTGGGGCCAACGTCCTGACTTTC. Protein sequence: CASLSTGGSGANVLTF.

The rearrangement links TRBV6-6 to TRBJ1-6; TRBD1 is a possible D gene (6 bases). Per germline, CDR1 MNHNY and CDR2 SVGAGI (reference sequence). Trimming took off 11 bases at V and 8 bases at J, with 13 bases between the two ends. The CDR3 contains 12 residues. The CDR3 region is CASGADYSPLHF. The CDR3 DNA is TGTGCCTCGGGGGCCGATTATTCACCCCTCCACTTT.

This chain uses TRBV10-1 with TRBJ2-3; D is undetermined. The CDR3 is 15 residues long. CDR1 and CDR2 (germline): WNHNN, SYGVQD (reference sequence). V gave up 0 bases and J gave up 1 base, with 8 bases separating them. The DNA of the CDR3 is TGCGCCAGCAGTGAGTCTGGCGGCCGCACAGATACGCAGTATTTT. It encodes CASSESGGRTDTQYF.

The chain links TRBV25-1 to TRBJ2-3, with 7 bases that match TRBD1. The germline CDR1 and CDR2 sequences are MGHDK and SYGVNS. The ends lost 3 bases at V and 6 bases at J; junction bases unmatched: 15. The CDR3 consists of 17 residues. The CDR3 protein is CASSDTGRGFLGDTQYF. For the CDR3, the DNA is TGTGCCAGCAGTGATACGGGCAGGGGGTTCCTGGGGGATACGCAGTATTTT.

Many counts were recorded for this clone. The sample has other DNA sequences that encode this CDR3 too. CDR3 nucleotide sequence: TGTGCCAGCAGCTACGAGGGGGCTCTCGAGCAGTACTTC. This encodes CASSYEGALEQYF. The V and J genes are TRBV7-9 and TRBJ2-7, with 7 bases matching TRBD1. The germline CDR1 and CDR2 sequences are SEHNR and FQNEAQ (reference sequence). The J segment lost 6 bases and the V segment lost 4 bases, leaving 6 bases of the junction unmatched. The CDR3 is 13 residues long.